This T cell receptor (beta chain) was captured by sequencing in a study of T cell clusters in autoimmune cytopenias. CDR1 and CDR2 (germline): SQVTM, ANQGSEA. CDR3 size: 15 residues. Multiplex touch-down PCR amplified TRB using TRB-A and TRB-B pools in one tube. TCRdb reprocessed the multiplex PCR reads, keeping one entry per CDR3 protein, no DNA. Its clone listing holds more than 4,500 distinct CDR3 sequences. Some 38,000 genome equivalents of blood DNA were amplified for TRB. Study findings and constraints: Physiological T cell clusters of healthy donors were apparently absent in primary autoimmune cytopenia patients.

By frequency, this clonotype registers medium-sized. Its antigen is as yet unknown. The sample was also reused in another study, on T cell repertoires in aging, cancer and after chemotherapy. That study adds: Donors were grouped into six age bands spanning 30 or younger through 70 or older. In each cancer cohort, median generation probability increased across chemotherapy, suggesting thymic output rebounded.

Material for sequencing was peripheral blood. The origin of this receptor is a human donor in good health. The V gene is TRBV29-1, the J gene TRBJ2-7; TCRdb reports TRBD2, a call that lacks DNA to check it against. CDR3 loop: CSVYPGSGSTYEQYF.